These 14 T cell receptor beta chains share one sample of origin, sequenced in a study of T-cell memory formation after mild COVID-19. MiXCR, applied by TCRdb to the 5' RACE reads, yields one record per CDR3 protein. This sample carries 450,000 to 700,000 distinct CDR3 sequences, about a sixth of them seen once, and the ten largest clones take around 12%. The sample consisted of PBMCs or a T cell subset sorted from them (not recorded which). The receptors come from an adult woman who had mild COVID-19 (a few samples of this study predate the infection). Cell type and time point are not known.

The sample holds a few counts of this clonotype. This CDR3 reads CASSLAIGGNQPQHF. The DNA for the CDR3 is TGTGCCAGCAGTTTAGCGATCGGCGGGAATCAGCCCCAGCATTTT. The chain is built from TRBV12-3 or TRBV12-4 and TRBJ1-5; D gene unclear. This CDR3 has 15 residues. The ends were cut back, 0 bases at V and 4 bases at J, with 10 bases in the middle.

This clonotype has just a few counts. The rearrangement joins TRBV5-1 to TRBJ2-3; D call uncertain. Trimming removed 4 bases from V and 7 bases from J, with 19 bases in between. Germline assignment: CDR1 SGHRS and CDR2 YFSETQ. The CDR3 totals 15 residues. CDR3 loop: CASSPSVFAGNTQYF. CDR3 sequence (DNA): TGCGCCAGCAGCCCGTCAGTGTTTGCAGGAAATACGCAGTATTTT.

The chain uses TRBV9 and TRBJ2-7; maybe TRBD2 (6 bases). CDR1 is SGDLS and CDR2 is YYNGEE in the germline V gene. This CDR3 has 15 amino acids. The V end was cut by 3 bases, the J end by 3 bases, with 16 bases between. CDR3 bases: TGTGCCAGCAGCGGCTCCGGGACTTTCATCTACGAGCAGTACTTC. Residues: CASSGSGTFIYEQYF. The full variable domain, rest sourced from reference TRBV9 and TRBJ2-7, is DSGVTQTPKHLITATGQRVTLRCSPRSGDLSVYWYQQSLDQGLQFLIQYYNGEERAKGNILERFSAQQFPDLHSELNLSSLELGDSALYFCASSGSGTFIYEQYFGPGTRLTVT.

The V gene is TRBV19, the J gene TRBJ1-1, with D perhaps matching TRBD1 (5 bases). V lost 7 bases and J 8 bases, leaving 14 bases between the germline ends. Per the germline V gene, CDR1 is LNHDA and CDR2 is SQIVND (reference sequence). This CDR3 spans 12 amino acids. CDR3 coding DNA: TGTGCCAGTATTACTCACCGGGACGAAGCTTTCTTT. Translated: CASITHRDEAFF.

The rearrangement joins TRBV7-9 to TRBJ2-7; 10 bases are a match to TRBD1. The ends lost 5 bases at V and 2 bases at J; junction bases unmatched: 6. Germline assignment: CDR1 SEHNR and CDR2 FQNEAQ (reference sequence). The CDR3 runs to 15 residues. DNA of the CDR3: TGTGCCAGCAGCCCCGGGGGACAGGGGCCCTACGAGCAGTACTTC. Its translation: CASSPGGQGPYEQYF.

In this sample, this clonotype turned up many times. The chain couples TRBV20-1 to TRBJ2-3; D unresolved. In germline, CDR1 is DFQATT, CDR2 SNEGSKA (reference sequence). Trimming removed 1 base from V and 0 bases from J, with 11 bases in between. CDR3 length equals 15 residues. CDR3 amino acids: CSARGGTASTDTQYF. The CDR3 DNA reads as TGCAGTGCTAGAGGAGGCACCGCTAGCACAGATACGCAGTATTTT.

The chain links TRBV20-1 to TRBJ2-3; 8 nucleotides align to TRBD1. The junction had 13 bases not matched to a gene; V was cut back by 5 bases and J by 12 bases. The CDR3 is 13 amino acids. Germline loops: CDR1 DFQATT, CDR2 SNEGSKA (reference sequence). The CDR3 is CSASTATGTGQYF. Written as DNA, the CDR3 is TGCAGTGCTTCCACTGCCACCGGGACAGGCCAGTATTTT.

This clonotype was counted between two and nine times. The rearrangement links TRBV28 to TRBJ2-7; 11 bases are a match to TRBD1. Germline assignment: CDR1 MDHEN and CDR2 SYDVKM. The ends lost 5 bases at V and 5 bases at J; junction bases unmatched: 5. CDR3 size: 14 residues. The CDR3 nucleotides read TGTGCCAGCAGTGGACAGGGGGCTCTGAACGAGCAGTACTTC. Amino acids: CASSGQGALNEQYF.

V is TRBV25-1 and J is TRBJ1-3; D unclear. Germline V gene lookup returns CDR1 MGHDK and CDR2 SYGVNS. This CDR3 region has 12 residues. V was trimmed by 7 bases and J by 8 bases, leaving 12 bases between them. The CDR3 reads CASKGDQHTIYF. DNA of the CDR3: TGTGCCAGCAAGGGTGACCAGCACACCATATATTTT.

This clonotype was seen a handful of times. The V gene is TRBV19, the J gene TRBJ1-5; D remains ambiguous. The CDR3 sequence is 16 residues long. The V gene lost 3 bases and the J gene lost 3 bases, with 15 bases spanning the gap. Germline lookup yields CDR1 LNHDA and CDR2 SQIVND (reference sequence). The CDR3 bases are TGTGCCAGTAGTATGGGTCGTACGGGGATCAATCAGCCCCAGCATTTT. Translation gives CASSMGRTGINQPQHF.

The CDR3 DNA sequence: TGCGCCACTTCGTTACCGGGTGCATATGAGCAGTTCTTC. It codes for CATSLPGAYEQFF. The chain has TRBV5-1 and TRBJ2-1; D gene uncertain. Trimming stripped 9 bases from V and 8 bases from J, with 18 bases between. Germline CDR1 reads SGHRS; CDR2 reads YFSETQ. The CDR3 is 13 residues long.

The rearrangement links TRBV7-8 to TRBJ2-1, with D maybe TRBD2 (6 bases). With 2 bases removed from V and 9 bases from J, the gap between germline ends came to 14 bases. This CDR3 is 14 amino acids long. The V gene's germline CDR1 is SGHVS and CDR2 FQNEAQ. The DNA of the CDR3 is TGTGCCAGCAGCTTACCCGGGGGAGGTCGTGAGCAGTTCTTC. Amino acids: CASSLPGGGREQFF.

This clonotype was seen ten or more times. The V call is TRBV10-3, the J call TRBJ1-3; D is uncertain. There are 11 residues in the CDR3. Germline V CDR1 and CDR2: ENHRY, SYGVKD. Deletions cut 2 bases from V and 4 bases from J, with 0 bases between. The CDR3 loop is CAISEGNTIYF. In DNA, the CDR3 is TGTGCCATCAGTGAGGGAAACACCATATATTTT.

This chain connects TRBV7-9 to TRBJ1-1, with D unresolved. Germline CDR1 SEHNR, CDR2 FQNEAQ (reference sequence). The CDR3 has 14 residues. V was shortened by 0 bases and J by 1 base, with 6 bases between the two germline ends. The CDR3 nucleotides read TGTGCCAGCAGCTTAGCTGGGGAGAACACTGAAGCTTTCTTT. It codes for CASSLAGENTEAFF. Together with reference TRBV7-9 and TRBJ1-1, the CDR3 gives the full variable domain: DTGVSQNPRHKITKRGQNVTFRCDPISEHNRLYWYRQTLGQGPEFLTYFQNEAQLEKSRLLSDRFSAERPKGSFSTLEIQRTEQGDSAMYLCASSLAGENTEAFFGQGTRLTVV.